A single sample gave rise to the 10 T cell receptor beta chains below, sequenced in a study of long-term antiretroviral therapy in people with HIV. Researchers report immunoSEQ v3.0 was run at survey level. The protocol was immunoSEQ multiplex PCR, while the TCRdb copy is restricted to in-frame clones and leaves out a portion. The data show around 30,000 clones, 85% seen once. Source: unsorted PBMCs, taken about 3.3 years after starting antiretroviral therapy. The source is a man younger than 30 with HIV.

V and J are TRBV27 and TRBJ2-7; TRBD1 matches at 9 bases. The CDR3 has 16 amino acids. In germline, CDR1 is MNHEY, CDR2 SMNVEV (reference sequence). V was pared by 0 bases and J by 5 bases, with 8 bases of the junction left unmatched. The DNA for the CDR3 is TGTGCCAGCAGTTTATCAGGGACAGGGTCGGGTGACGAGCAGTACTTC. The encoded protein is CASSLSGTGSGDEQYF.

The genes are TRBV5-1 and TRBJ2-2; 10 positions match TRBD1. Germline loops: CDR1 SGHRS, CDR2 YFSETQ. The CDR3 length is 17 residues. Trimming took 4 bases from V and 3 from J; bases not matched to a gene: 9. The CDR3 loop is CASSPPRTGGDTGELFF. The CDR3 DNA is TGCGCCAGCAGCCCCCCCCGGACAGGGGGTGACACCGGGGAGCTGTTTTTT. Filled out from reference TRBV5-1 and TRBJ2-2, the complete variable domain reads KAGVTQTPRYLIKTRGQQVTLSCSPISGHRSVSWYQQTPGQGLQFLFEYFSETQRNKGNFPGRFSGRQFSNSRSEMNVSTLELGDSALYLCASSPPRTGGDTGELFFGEGSRLTVL.

V usage is TRBV5-6 and J usage is TRBJ1-1; D not resolved. Trimming stripped 0 bases from V and 0 bases from J, with 6 bases between. Germline V lookup: CDR1 SGHDT, CDR2 YYEEEE. This CDR3 is built from 14 residues. The CDR3 loop reads CASSLVRMNTEAFF. In DNA, the CDR3 is TGTGCCAGCAGCTTGGTCCGGATGAACACTGAAGCTTTCTTT.

The CDR3 here is CASSLEISGQGMNTEAFF. The CDR3 DNA follows: TGTGCCAGCAGCTTGGAGATTTCGGGACAGGGGATGAACACTGAAGCTTTCTTT. The rearrangement uses TRBV5-6 and TRBJ1-1, with 10 bases lining up with TRBD1. The V gene's germline CDR1 is SGHDT and CDR2 YYEEEE. The J segment lost 0 bases and the V segment lost 0 bases, leaving 8 bases of the junction unmatched. The CDR3 is made up of 18 amino acids.

The chain uses TRBV2 and TRBJ2-1; D is possibly TRBD2 (6 bases). In germline, CDR1 is SNHLY, CDR2 FYNNEI. V lost 3 bases, J lost 6 bases, and 18 bases lay in between. The CDR3 is 16 amino acids. The DNA of the CDR3 is TGTGCCAGCAGTGATAGGGACTTCGGCCTGGGCAATGAGCAGTTCTTC. This sequence encodes CASSDRDFGLGNEQFF.

This chain joins TRBV6-6 and TRBJ2-7; tentatively, D is TRBD2 (5 bases). V gave up 7 bases and J gave up 7 bases, with 17 bases separating them. CDR3 size: 13 residues. Per germline, CDR1 MNHNY and CDR2 SVGAGI (reference sequence). The CDR3 loop reads CASTTGSLGEQYF. CDR3 coding DNA: TGTGCCAGCACCACGGGAAGCCTAGGAGAGCAGTACTTC.

This chain links TRBV6-5 with TRBJ1-1; D is unclear. This CDR3 region has 14 residues. Germline V gene sequence: CDR1 MNHEY, CDR2 SVGAGI. Trimming removed 2 bases at V and 5 bases at J, with 12 bases between. The CDR3 coding sequence is TGTGCCAGCAGTTACGGCGAGGGAGGAACTGAAGCTTTCTTT. Residues: CASSYGEGGTEAFF.

V and J are TRBV6-5 and TRBJ1-4, with a possible D match to TRBD1 (5 bases). Trimming stripped 4 bases from V and 3 bases from J, with 15 bases between. The CDR3 is made up of 16 amino acids. Germline V gives CDR1 MNHEY, CDR2 SVGAGI. CDR3 sequence: CASSLKLQGANEKLFF. CDR3 in DNA: TGTGCCAGCAGTTTAAAACTGCAGGGTGCTAATGAAAAACTGTTTTTT.

The chain joins TRBV5-1 to TRBJ1-1, with D uncertain. With 0 bases removed from V and 2 bases from J, the gap between germline ends came to 11 bases. CDR1 and CDR2 from the germline V gene are SGHRS and YFSETQ. CDR3 length: 15 amino acids. The CDR3 DNA sequence: TGCGCCAGCAGCTTGGCCAGGCGGTCTAACACTGAAGCTTTCTTT. It is translated as CASSLARRSNTEAFF.

The chain uses TRBV5-1 and TRBJ1-2; D is unresolved. CDR3 length equals 12 residues. V lost 3 bases to trimming and J lost 4 bases, with 7 bases between them. Germline CDR1 reads SGHRS; CDR2 reads YFSETQ. The CDR3 DNA reads as TGCGCCAGCAGCTCGGGGTTCTATGGCTACACCTTC. It encodes CASSSGFYGYTF. The full variable domain, with the rest looked up from reference TRBV5-1 and TRBJ1-2, is KAGVTQTPRYLIKTRGQQVTLSCSPISGHRSVSWYQQTPGQGLQFLFEYFSETQRNKGNFPGRFSGRQFSNSRSEMNVSTLELGDSALYLCASSSGFYGYTFGSGTRLTVV.